This T cell receptor beta chain was observed in a study of blood T cell repertoires in COVID-19 (dated by TCRdb to the early 2020s). Regarding the research as a whole: The collaborator samples originated in the United States, Italy and Spain and spanned the acute and convalescent phases of COVID-19. The repertoires were made available in a free public database intended to serve as a resource for research on the immune response to SARS-CoV-2. The samples were drawn from two sources: the first 160 participants of the ongoing ImmuneRACE study, and 1,254 subjects contributed by 6 global collaborators. The dataset comprised deeply sampled blood TCRbeta repertoires from subjects exposed to, actively infected with, or recovered from COVID-19. Sample metadata almost always included a de-identified subject ID, COVID-19 status, age in years and sex. The material from the prospective study consisted of cDNA or gDNA derived from T cells, B-cell-depleted T cells, or PBMCs. Where HLA class I and class II types were available, the types were taken from metadata supplied by the sample provider, not from assay-based typing.

The full study reports these points: How much clinical and demographic metadata was included differed by source and by participant, and the metadata was provided uncurated.

As encoded in the germline V gene, CDR1 is SGDLS while CDR2 is YYNGEE. The CDR3 starts with the cysteine, ends with the phenylalanine, and has 13 residues. The read is trimmed to its CDR3 DNA, 39 bases read in frame from base 1. V and J are truncated by 4 bases and 12 bases respectively, leaving an intervening sequence of 18 bases. Participants in the prospective study were aged roughly 18 to 100 years, lived in under 30 United States geographic areas, and enrolled through a virtual design. In the prospective study, cohorts were assigned on the basis of participant-reported clinical history obtained from a screening survey and a study questionnaire. Recovered participants in ImmuneRACE Cohort 3 were defined as having two consecutive negative NP/OP PCR tests, clearance from a healthcare professional, or resolution of symptoms. Each participant in the prospective study had whole blood, serum and a nasopharyngeal or oropharyngeal swab collected by mobile phlebotomists. Participants in the prospective study had the option to provide additional blood draws and questionnaires over a roughly 2-month period. Before DNA extraction, prospective study blood samples were shipped either frozen or at room temperature.

Details on this clone: Its antigen is still unknown. Nothing much larger sits one base from this clone, and base qualities are not available.

The immunoSEQ Assay, a bias-controlled multiplex PCR, was used to amplify TCRbeta CDR3 regions from genomic DNA. The paper's data handling went like this. Within the assay, amplification of reference gene primers was used to estimate how many nucleated cells each sample contained. To quantify the absolute abundance of each unique TCRbeta CDR3 rearrangement, sequence reads were collapsed and filtered. For each sample, productive Simpson clonality was calculated as the square root of Simpson's diversity index over productive rearrangements. The table comes from immuneACCESS by way of TCRdb, which keeps in-frame sequences with V and J called. Part of the clones is missing from these tables; in studies checked, under half for an unresolved V gene and the rest for unknown reasons. D and trimming come from the DNA, and the V and J calls and clone size come from that table. The sample profile shows fewer than 350,000 clones; approximately 88% of them were found once. Clones ranked in the top ten supply 6% of the sample.

The sequencing sample was made of PBMCs or T cells enriched from blood (not recorded which). This clonotype was obtained from a woman aged 40 to 55 who had recovered from COVID-19. The sequence joins TRBV9 to TRBJ2-3; the D gene is possibly TRBD2, with 6 bases matching. The bases read TGTGCCAGCAGCTCGCGGGGCTTTTTTGTACAGTATTTT. It specifies CASSSRGFFVQYF.